Listed here are 28 T cell receptor beta chains from one sample, sequenced in a study of CD8+CD57+ T cells in acquired aplastic anemia. Using genomic DNA as the template, TCR beta VDJ and CDR3 profiling was carried out. TCRdb re-analysed the reads in MiXCR, keeping a single row per CDR3 protein. The sample lists 150,000 or so distinct CDR3 sequences; roughly 54% were seen once. Sequenced patients had shown CD8+CD57+ cell expansion by flow cytometry. The sequenced sample was sorted CD4+, CD8+, or CD8+CD57+ T cells (not recorded which) from PBMCs. These TCRs come from a human donor with aplastic anemia.

The chain links TRBV25-1 to TRBJ2-3, with 7 bases aligning to TRBD1. Germline values: CDR1 MGHDK, CDR2 SYGVNS. This CDR3 contains 15 residues. V was pared by 5 bases and J by 2 bases, with 7 bases of the junction left unmatched. This chain's CDR3 is CASSPRDRYTDTQYF. In DNA form, the CDR3 reads TGTGCCAGCAGTCCCCGGGACAGATACACAGATACGCAGTATTTT.

In this sample, this clonotype turned up many times. The V gene is TRBV2, the J gene TRBJ1-2; D call uncertain. The CDR3 is made up of 14 amino acids. CDR1 is SNHLY and CDR2 is FYNNEI in the germline V gene. Trimming pared 3 bases from V and 3 bases from J, leaving 11 bases between. The CDR3 nucleotides read TGTGCCAGCAGTGAGGGAGGTGTCTACTATGGCTACACCTTC. Translation gives CASSEGGVYYGYTF. Using reference TRBV2 and TRBJ1-2 for the parts outside the CDR3, the full variable domain is EPEVTQTPSHQVTQMGQEVILRCVPISNHLYFYWYRQILGQKVEFLVSFYNNEISEKSEIFDDQFSVERPDGSNFTLKIRSTKLEDSAMYFCASSEGGVYYGYTFGSGTRLTVV.

With regard to this clonotype: At one of its ends the junction is not consistent with the germline gene, which may arise from a read error. This rearrangement joins TRBV15 to TRBJ1-2; no clear D gene. CDR1 is LNHNV and CDR2 is YYDKDF in the germline V gene (reference sequence). CDR3 length: 14 amino acids. This chain's CDR3 is CATSRDRSAYGCTF. DNA for the CDR3: TGTGCCACCAGCAGAGATCGCTCTGCCTATGGCTGCACCTTC.

The V call is TRBV12-3 or TRBV12-4, the J call TRBJ2-2, with D possibly being TRBD2 (5 bases). Trimming shortened V by 5 bases and J by 6 bases, and 7 bases separated the two germline ends. CDR3 size: 12 residues. This chain's CDR3 is CASSTSSGELFF. The CDR3 DNA is TGTGCCAGCAGTACTAGTTCCGGGGAGCTGTTTTTT.

This clonotype appeared a few times. J is TRBJ1-2 and V is TRBV24-1; a possible D gene is TRBD1 (6 bases). The V end lost 3 bases, the J end lost 2 bases, and 12 bases lay between the germline ends. CDR1 and CDR2 from the germline V gene are KGHDR and SFDVKD. The length of the CDR3 is 15 residues. The CDR3 sequence is CATSDTRTGNYGYTF. In DNA form, the CDR3 reads TGTGCCACCAGTGATACTCGAACAGGGAACTATGGCTACACCTTC.

This clonotype was seen ten or more times. V usage is TRBV4-1 and J usage is TRBJ1-2, with 8 bases aligning to TRBD1. CDR1 MGHRA and CDR2 YSYEKL come from the germline V gene. This CDR3 has 17 amino acids. The junction had 10 bases not matched to a gene; V was cut back by 0 bases and J by 4 bases. CDR3 protein: CASSQDLRTGTVYGYTF. The CDR3 DNA reads as TGCGCCAGCAGCCAAGATCTTCGGACAGGGACCGTCTATGGCTACACCTTC.

The chain has TRBV15 and TRBJ2-5; no reliable D call. The germline V and J ends were trimmed by 1 base and 4 bases, with 4 bases remaining between them. The CDR3 runs 12 residues. Germline CDR1 and CDR2: LNHNV and YYDKDF (reference sequence). The DNA for the CDR3 is TGTGCCACCAGCAGAGTTGGAGAGACCCAGTACTTC. It codes for CATSRVGETQYF.

This clonotype appeared many times. This sequence joins TRBV4-1 and TRBJ2-7; D may be TRBD1 (6 bases). The CDR3 runs 16 residues. V was trimmed by 1 base and J by 4 bases, leaving 17 bases between them. Germline CDR1 reads MGHRA; CDR2 reads YSYEKL. The CDR3 DNA reads as TGCGCCAGCAGCCAAGTAGGGTCAGGGGCCCCATACGAGCAGTACTTC. It translates to CASSQVGSGAPYEQYF.

This clonotype was observed at least ten times. The chain employs TRBV4-1 and TRBJ2-3; D unclear. Trimming pared 4 bases from V and 4 bases from J, leaving 6 bases between. CDR3 length equals 12 residues. The germline gives CDR1 MGHRA, CDR2 YSYEKL. CDR3 in amino acids: CASSPNSDTQYF. For the CDR3, the DNA is TGCGCCAGCAGCCCCAACTCAGATACGCAGTATTTT.

This clonotype was seen ten or more times. The chain combines TRBV6-1 with TRBJ2-5; TRBD1 agrees at 8 bases. J was trimmed by 1 base and V by 3 bases; bases with no gene match: 7. The length of the CDR3 is 16 residues. CDR1 is MNHNS and CDR2 is SASEGT in the germline V gene. The chain's CDR3 is CASSDLSGQGQETQYF. DNA for the CDR3: TGTGCCAGCAGTGACCTATCCGGACAGGGCCAAGAGACCCAGTACTTC.

The chain employs TRBV7-3 and TRBJ2-5; 9 positions match TRBD2. CDR3 length: 14 amino acids. CDR1 is SGHTA and CDR2 is FQGTGA in the germline V gene. The ends lost 5 bases at V and 7 bases at J; junction bases unmatched: 8. CDR3 nucleotides: TGTGCCAGCAGCCCGGCGGGGGGGCGTGGGACCCAGTACTTC. Protein sequence: CASSPAGGRGTQYF. Complete variable domain (other parts from reference TRBV7-3 and TRBJ2-5): GAGVSQTPSNKVTEKGKYVELRCDPISGHTALYWYRQSLGQGPEFLIYFQGTGAADDSGLPNDRFFAVRPEGSVSTLKIQRTERGDSAVYLCASSPAGGRGTQYFGPGTRLLVL.

The chain couples TRBV11-3 to TRBJ1-5, with 8 bases matching TRBD1. V was clipped by 2 bases and J by 2 bases; unmatched bases: 2. The germline CDR1 and CDR2 sequences are SGHNT and YENEEA. This CDR3 has 15 residues. This CDR3 is CASSLQGAGNQPQHF. CDR3 DNA: TGTGCCAGCAGCTTACAGGGGGCCGGCAATCAGCCCCAGCATTTT. Supplemented by reference TRBV11-3 and TRBJ1-5, the full variable domain reads EAGVVQSPRYKIIEKKQPVAFWCNPISGHNTLYWYLQNLGQGPELLIRYENEEAVDDSQLPKDRFSAERLKGVDSTLKIQPAELGDSAVYLCASSLQGAGNQPQHFGDGTRLSIL.

This clonotype was seen at least ten times. CDR3 residues: CASSLGFSNLGQYF. As DNA, the CDR3 is TGTGCCAGCAGCTTGGGGTTCTCCAACTTGGGCCAGTACTTC. The gene calls are TRBV5-4 and TRBJ2-5, with no clear D. Germline loops: CDR1 SGHNT, CDR2 YYREEE (reference sequence). V was pared by 0 bases and J by 10 bases, with 16 bases between. CDR3 length: 14 amino acids.

The chain couples TRBV19 to TRBJ1-2; TRBD1 aligns across 8 bases. The germline V gene has CDR1 LNHDA and CDR2 SQIVND (reference sequence). The CDR3 covers 14 residues. V lost 3 bases and J lost 7; bases outside the gene matches: 7. CDR3 nucleotides: TGTGCCAGTAGTATTAACAGGGGGGTTTCTGGCTACACCTTC. Protein sequence: CASSINRGVSGYTF.

Here the CDR3 DNA reads TGTGCCAGTAGCGGGCTAGCGGATTACACAGATACGCAGTATTTT. Protein sequence: CASSGLADYTDTQYF. J is TRBJ2-3 and V is TRBV19; 7 bases are shared with TRBD2. The J segment lost 2 bases and the V segment lost 6 bases, leaving 8 bases of the junction unmatched. This CDR3 region has 15 residues. CDR1 is LNHDA, CDR2 SQIVND, per germline (reference sequence).

This chain joins TRBV29-1 and TRBJ1-6, with D perhaps TRBD1 (5 bases). V was shortened by 7 bases and J by 7 bases, with 14 bases between the two germline ends. The CDR3 extends over 13 amino acids. Germline CDR1 reads SQVTM; CDR2 reads ANQGSEA. The CDR3 nucleotides read TGCAGCGATAAGCAGGGTTACAATTCACCCCTCCACTTT. Amino acid sequence: CSDKQGYNSPLHF.

The chain links TRBV10-3 to TRBJ2-3, with TRBD2 matching 7 bases. The germline CDR1 and CDR2 sequences are ENHRY and SYGVKD. The CDR3 totals 15 residues. V was clipped by 6 bases and J by 0 bases; unmatched bases: 6. CDR3 residues: CAIRTSGTSTDTQYF. The DNA for the CDR3 is TGTGCCATCAGGACGAGCGGGACTAGCACAGATACGCAGTATTTT.

The chain employs TRBV6-5 and TRBJ2-4, with 7 bases aligning to TRBD2. The CDR3 extends over 14 amino acids. V lost 2 bases, J lost 7 bases, and 5 bases stayed unmatched. CDR1 is MNHEY and CDR2 is SVGAGI in the germline V gene. Here the CDR3 reads CASSYGGEGNIQYF. CDR3 DNA sequence: TGTGCCAGCAGTTACGGCGGGGAGGGGAACATTCAGTACTTC.

Ten or more counts support this clonotype. The V and J genes are TRBV7-8 and TRBJ1-1; D not certain. Germline V gene data show CDR1 as SGHVS and CDR2 as FQNEAQ. The V gene lost 3 bases and the J gene lost 8 bases, with 7 bases spanning the gap. The CDR3 has 11 residues. CDR3 bases: TGTGCCAGCAGCTTGGGTCTCGAAGCTTTCTTT. Residues: CASSLGLEAFF. Together with reference TRBV7-8 and TRBJ1-1, the CDR3 gives the full variable domain: GAGVSQSPRYKVAKRGQDVALRCDPISGHVSLFWYQQALGQGPEFLTYFQNEAQLDKSGLPSDRFFAERPEGSVSTLKIQRTQQEDSAVYLCASSLGLEAFFGQGTRLTVV.

In this sample, this clonotype turned up once. V gene TRBV19 combines with J gene TRBJ1-2, with 10 positions matching TRBD1. CDR1 is LNHDA, CDR2 SQIVND, per germline (reference sequence). The V gene end was trimmed by 5 bases and the J gene end by 10 bases; junction bases not matched to a gene: 10. The CDR3 contains 14 residues. The CDR3 sequence: CASSPGTGVMDYTF. CDR3 sequence (DNA): TGTGCCAGTAGTCCCGGGACAGGGGTTATGGACTACACCTTC.

With respect to this clonotype: At one end the junction does not follow the germline gene, possibly because of a read error. This chain links TRBV19 with TRBJ2-7, with TRBD2 as a possible D gene (8 bases). This CDR3 contains 17 residues. Germline values: CDR1 LNHDA, CDR2 SQIVND (reference sequence). The CDR3 DNA is TGTGCCAGTAGTATAGGTCCGGGGGGGACAGAGGCCTACAAGCAGTACTTC. It codes for CASSIGPGGTEAYKQYF. Filled out from reference TRBV19 and TRBJ2-7, the complete variable domain reads DGGITQSPKYLFRKEGQNVTLSCEQNLNHDAMYWYRQDPGQGLRLIYYSQIVNDFQKGDIAEGYSVSREKKESFPLTVTSAQKNPTAFYLCASSIGPGGTEAYKQYFGPGTRLTVT.

This CDR3 is CSAEGGGTEAFF. The CDR3 bases are TGCAGTGCCGAGGGGGGCGGCACTGAAGCTTTCTTT. This chain joins TRBV20-1 and TRBJ1-1, with D perhaps TRBD1 (6 bases). This CDR3 has 12 amino acids. Per germline, CDR1 DFQATT and CDR2 SNEGSKA (reference sequence). The V end was cut by 6 bases, the J end by 4 bases, with 12 bases between.

In the case of this clonotype: One base away lies a much larger clone, so this may be a sequencing read error. The rearrangement joins TRBV3-1 to TRBJ1-2; TRBD1 aligns across 7 bases. CDR1 is LGHDT and CDR2 is YNNKEL in the germline V gene (reference sequence). The CDR3 runs to 16 residues. CDR3 in DNA: TGTGCCAGCAGCCAAGATCGGAGACAGGGTAACTGTGGCTACACCTTC. This sequence encodes CASSQDRRQGNCGYTF.

The sample holds many counts of this clonotype. This chain uses TRBV7-9 with TRBJ1-2; D is uncertain. The CDR3 contains 14 residues. Germline V CDR1 and CDR2: SEHNR, FQNEAQ (reference sequence). The V and J ends lost 8 bases and 5 bases respectively, with 18 bases between them. CDR3: CASFALGMGYGYTF. The CDR3 bases are TGTGCCAGCTTTGCTTTAGGGATGGGATATGGCTACACCTTC.

This clonotype was seen repeatedly, ten times or more. The chain employs TRBV29-1 and TRBJ1-1; 7 bases match TRBD1. CDR1 and CDR2 from the germline V gene are SQVTM and ANQGSEA. The CDR3 is 17 amino acids. The V and J ends lost 4 bases and 5 bases, in that order; junction bases with no gene match: 19. CDR3 residues: CSVGGVGTEDLGTEAFF. The CDR3, as DNA: TGCAGCGTTGGCGGGGTAGGGACAGAAGACTTGGGAACTGAAGCTTTCTTT.

The gene calls are TRBV7-9 and TRBJ1-2; D is unresolved. Germline values: CDR1 SEHNR, CDR2 FQNEAQ (reference sequence). The CDR3 extends over 14 amino acids. The V end was cut by 0 bases, the J end by 2 bases, with 7 bases between. For the CDR3, the DNA is TGTGCCAGCAGCTTAGCGCTAGTAAACTATGGCTACACCTTC. It codes for CASSLALVNYGYTF.

The CDR3 DNA follows: TGTGCCAGCAGCTTATTACCGGTTATGAACACTGAAGCTTTCTTT. Its translation: CASSLLPVMNTEAFF. The chain links TRBV7-8 to TRBJ1-1; D unclear. Germline V gene data show CDR1 as SGHVS and CDR2 as FQNEAQ. V was pared by 2 bases and J by 0 bases, with 10 bases between. The CDR3 consists of 15 residues.

This chain joins TRBV20-1 and TRBJ1-6, with D unclear. The V end lost 0 bases, the J end lost 7 bases, and 10 bases lay between the germline ends. The CDR3 is 14 amino acids. Germline lookup yields CDR1 DFQATT and CDR2 SNEGSKA (reference sequence). This CDR3 is CSARDSRRNSPLHF. The DNA for the CDR3 is TGCAGTGCTAGAGATTCAAGAAGAAATTCACCCCTCCACTTT.